The 25 T cell receptor beta chains presented below share a single source sample, sequenced in a study of blood T cell repertoires in COVID-19. Generated by immunoSEQ multiplex PCR, the TCRdb table keeps only in-frame clones and is missing some. Altogether tens of thousands of clones are present, approximately 86% being singletons, with the ten largest covering 7.5% to 9.5%. Sequencing was carried out using peripheral blood. These receptors were collected from a woman aged 65 to 85 with acute or convalescent COVID-19.

The rearrangement joins TRBV5-8 to TRBJ2-5; maybe TRBD1 (5 bases). Trimming removed 5 bases from V and 2 bases from J, with 7 bases in between. The CDR3 totals 12 residues. Germline V gene data show CDR1 as SGHTS and CDR2 as YDEGEE. In DNA, the CDR3 is TGTGCCAGCAGACAGGTACAAGAGACCCAGTACTTC. Translated, it gives CASRQVQETQYF.

The chain carries TRBV5-1 and TRBJ2-7; 12 bases fit TRBD1. V shed 4 bases and J 5 bases; nucleotides not matched to a gene: 7. Germline CDR1 reads SGHRS; CDR2 reads YFSETQ. The CDR3 covers 15 residues. The CDR3, as DNA: TGCGCCAGCAGCCCACCGGGACAGGGGGCCAACGAGCAGTACTTC. Its protein product is CASSPPGQGANEQYF.

The chain employs TRBV7-2 and TRBJ1-5, with 7 bases identical to TRBD1. The CDR3 consists of 15 residues. Germline lookup yields CDR1 SGHTA and CDR2 FQGNSA. V dropped 3 bases and J dropped 2; count of bases not matched to a gene: 4. The CDR3 spells CASSLDRSGNQPQHF. CDR3 DNA: TGTGCCAGCAGCTTGGACAGGTCTGGCAATCAGCCCCAGCATTTT. The full variable domain, rest sourced from reference TRBV7-2 and TRBJ1-5, is GAGVSQSPSNKVTEKGKDVELRCDPISGHTALYWYRQSLGQGLEFLIYFQGNSAPDKSGLPSDRFSAERTGGSVSTLTIQRTQQEDSAVYLCASSLDRSGNQPQHFGDGTRLSIL.

The chain joins TRBV27 to TRBJ1-1, with 7 bases matching TRBD1. CDR3 length: 12 residues. Per the germline V gene, CDR1 is MNHEY and CDR2 is SMNVEV (reference sequence). The J segment lost 2 bases and the V segment lost 9 bases, leaving 3 bases of the junction unmatched. CDR3 sequence reads: CASRQGNTEAFF. For the CDR3, the DNA is TGTGCCAGTAGACAGGGAAACACTGAAGCTTTCTTT.

V and J are TRBV4-2 and TRBJ2-7, with 8 bases fitting TRBD1. Trimming cost V 1 base and J 6 bases; bases outside gene matches: 11. The CDR3 runs 16 residues. The germline gives CDR1 LGHNA, CDR2 YNFKEQ. The CDR3 loop is CASSQGLGRGHLEQYF. For the CDR3, the DNA is TGTGCCAGCAGCCAAGGACTGGGCAGGGGGCATCTCGAGCAGTACTTC.

The chain links TRBV14 to TRBJ2-2; perhaps TRBD1 as D (6 bases). Trimming took off 0 bases at V and 0 bases at J, with 14 bases between the two ends. The CDR3 has 18 amino acids. Germline CDR1 and CDR2: SGHDN and FVKESK. CDR3 nucleotide sequence: TGTGCCAGCAGCCAAGACCATAGGGACAAATCGAACACCGGGGAGCTGTTTTTT. It yields the protein CASSQDHRDKSNTGELFF. Supplemented by reference TRBV14 and TRBJ2-2, the full variable domain reads EAGVTQFPSHSVIEKGQTVTLRCDPISGHDNLYWYRRVMGKEIKFLLHFVKESKQDESGMPNNRFLAERTGGTYSTLKVQPAELEDSGVYFCASSQDHRDKSNTGELFFGEGSRLTVL.

V is TRBV6-5 and J is TRBJ1-6; 8 nucleotides align to TRBD1. Germline V gives CDR1 MNHEY, CDR2 SVGAGI. There are 15 residues in the CDR3. V was clipped by 2 bases and J by 10 bases; unmatched bases: 7. The CDR3 region has the DNA TGTGCCAGCAGTTACATCCAGGGGGCAGGGTCACCCCTCCACTTT. This translates into CASSYIQGAGSPLHF.

As for this clone: The germline gene is not matched at one end of the junction; a read error may be the cause. The chain couples TRBV7-7 to TRBJ2-3; 8 bases match TRBD2. The CDR3 runs to 13 residues. Germline V gives CDR1 SSHAT, CDR2 FNYEAQ (reference sequence). Here the CDR3 reads CASSPGRADTQYF. The CDR3 DNA follows: TGTGCTAGCAGCCCCGGGAGGGCAGATACGCAGTATTTT.

The chain uses TRBV7-9 and TRBJ1-5, with TRBD1 matching over 11 bases. Germline V lookup: CDR1 SEHNR, CDR2 FQNEAQ (reference sequence). Trimming at V came to 5 bases and at J to 3 bases, leaving 3 bases not matched to a gene. This CDR3 spans 15 amino acids. CDR3 sequence: CASSPGQGANQPQHF. For the CDR3, the DNA is TGTGCCAGCAGCCCTGGACAGGGGGCCAATCAGCCCCAGCATTTT.

The rearrangement joins TRBV27 to TRBJ2-7; a weak D match, TRBD1 (5 bases). Germline CDR1 is MNHEY and CDR2 is SMNVEV (reference sequence). The CDR3 runs to 14 residues. V gave up 2 bases and J gave up 2 bases, with 10 bases separating them. The CDR3, as DNA: TGTGCCAGCAGTTTAAGGGGCTTAACCTACGAGCAGTACTTC. Translated: CASSLRGLTYEQYF.

The chain combines TRBV21-1 with TRBJ2-1; TRBD2, the table's D call, was not compared with the DNA. TRBV21-1 is designated a pseudogene. CDR3 length: 13 amino acids. In nucleotides, the CDR3 is TGTGCCAGCAGCAAAACGGGAGACAATGAGCAGTTCTTC. This codes for CASSKTGDNEQFF.

The chain couples TRBV18 to TRBJ2-7; 11 nucleotides line up with TRBD2. V lost 5 bases, J lost 2 bases, and 8 bases stayed unmatched. Germline V gene data show CDR1 as KGHSH and CDR2 as LQKENI. This CDR3 has 16 residues. CDR3 loop: CASSEGLAGLTYEQYF. The CDR3 bases are TGTGCCAGCTCAGAAGGACTAGCGGGCCTCACCTACGAGCAGTACTTC. Supplemented by reference TRBV18 and TRBJ2-7, the full variable domain reads NAGVMQNPRHLVRRRGQEARLRCSPMKGHSHVYWYRQLPEEGLKFMVYLQKENIIDESGMPKERFSAEFPKEGPSILRIQQVVRGDSAAYFCASSEGLAGLTYEQYFGPGTRLTVT.

This chain uses TRBV29-1 with TRBJ1-1; 8 nucleotides agree with TRBD1. Losses at the gene ends were 3 bases for V and 1 base for J; bases not matched to a gene: 1. CDR1 and CDR2 (germline): SQVTM, ANQGSEA. This CDR3 has 13 amino acids. CDR3 amino acids: CSVDRGRNTEAFF. The CDR3 DNA reads TGCAGCGTTGACAGGGGGCGGAACACTGAAGCTTTCTTT.

This chain connects TRBV11-3 to TRBJ2-2; 9 bases map to TRBD1. V shed 3 bases, J shed 3 bases, and the junction held 2 bases outside the gene matches. The CDR3 totals 15 residues. Germline loops: CDR1 SGHNT, CDR2 YENEEA. This chain's CDR3 is CASSFDRGDTGELFF. CDR3 DNA: TGTGCCAGCAGCTTCGACAGGGGGGACACCGGGGAGCTGTTTTTT.

This clone showed up just once. The chain recombines TRBV6-5 with TRBJ1-4; a weak D match, TRBD1 (6 bases). The germline CDR1 and CDR2 sequences are MNHEY and SVGAGI. The CDR3 is 14 residues long. V lost 6 bases and J lost 7, with 15 bases in between. This CDR3 is CASRDSGESEKLFF. CDR3 bases: TGTGCCAGCAGGGACTCAGGGGAGAGTGAAAAACTGTTTTTT.

This chain connects TRBV29-1 to TRBJ1-1; D not certain. The CDR3 length is 12 residues. CDR1 and CDR2 from the germline V gene are SQVTM and ANQGSEA. Trimming cost V 7 bases and J 0 bases, with 9 bases left between them. This CDR3 reads CSAAVMNTEAFF. The CDR3 DNA is TGCAGCGCGGCAGTAATGAACACTGAAGCTTTCTTT.

This clone was observed once. The V and J genes are TRBV28 and TRBJ2-6; D uncertain. Germline V gene sequence: CDR1 MDHEN, CDR2 SYDVKM. The CDR3 has 15 amino acids. V was cut by 6 bases and J by 4 bases, with 13 bases left in between. The CDR3 sequence: CASRRRSAGANVLTF. The CDR3 bases are TGTGCCAGCAGACGGCGGTCCGCCGGGGCCAACGTCCTGACTTTC.

This chain uses TRBV13 with TRBJ2-7, with D maybe TRBD1 (8 bases). This CDR3 is built from 16 residues. Between the trimmed V and J ends, which lost 5 bases and 2 bases, there was a span of 19 bases. Germline values: CDR1 PRHDT, CDR2 FYEKMQ (reference sequence). DNA of the CDR3: TGTGCCAGCAGCATGAGAGTACAGGGGGGGGCCTACGAGCAGTACTTC. Translating it yields CASSMRVQGGAYEQYF. Using reference TRBV13 and TRBJ2-7 for the parts outside the CDR3, the full variable domain is AAGVIQSPRHLIKEKRETATLKCYPIPRHDTVYWYQQGPGQDPQFLISFYEKMQSDKGSIPDRFSAQQFSDYHSELNMSSLELGDSALYFCASSMRVQGGAYEQYFGPGTRLTVT.

The chain employs TRBV28 and TRBJ2-3; D is unresolved. From germline, CDR1 is MDHEN and CDR2 SYDVKM. V lost 6 bases and J lost 0, with 10 bases in between. CDR3 size: 14 residues. The CDR3 spells CASSQLPSTDTQYF. In DNA, the CDR3 is TGTGCCAGCAGCCAACTACCGAGCACAGATACGCAGTATTTT.

The V and J genes are TRBV5-6 and TRBJ1-6, with 12 bases fitting TRBD1. This CDR3 contains 17 residues. The V gene's germline CDR1 is SGHDT and CDR2 YYEEEE. J gave up 6 bases and V 2 bases, and 6 bases lay outside the gene matches. The CDR3 nucleotides read TGTGCCAGCAGCTTTAGGGGGGACAGGGGGCTTAATTCACCCCTCCACTTT. Its protein is CASSFRGDRGLNSPLHF.

The chain uses TRBV10-3 and TRBJ2-7; TRBD2 matches at 9 bases. The J segment lost 0 bases and the V segment lost 9 bases, leaving 3 bases of the junction unmatched. Germline V gene lookup returns CDR1 ENHRY and CDR2 SYGVKD. The CDR3 has 13 residues. CDR3: CAISGSSSYEQYF. DNA of the CDR3: TGTGCCATTAGCGGGAGTAGCTCCTACGAGCAGTACTTC.

This clone was detected a few times. Written as DNA, the CDR3 is TGTGCCAGCAGCCTGGGGGGCTATGGCTACACCTTC. Protein product: CASSLGGYGYTF. The gene calls are TRBV28 and TRBJ1-2; weak D call: TRBD1 (5 bases). V was trimmed by 6 bases and J by 4 bases, leaving 9 bases between them. CDR1 is MDHEN, CDR2 SYDVKM, per germline. The CDR3 has 12 residues.

The chain joins TRBV5-1 to TRBJ2-2, with 7 nucleotides matching TRBD1. The CDR3 is 13 amino acids. Germline V gene data show CDR1 as SGHRS and CDR2 as YFSETQ. Trimming removed 5 bases from V and 7 bases from J; junction bases left unmatched: 5. CDR3 nucleotides: TGCGCCAGCAGACCGGGGACAGACGGGGAGCTGTTTTTT. It specifies CASRPGTDGELFF.

The chain joins TRBV7-6 to TRBJ2-5, with TRBD2 identical over 9 bases. This CDR3 region has 15 residues. Unmatched junction bases numbered 8, after V lost 4 bases and J lost 5 bases. Germline V gene lookup returns CDR1 SGHVS and CDR2 FNYEAQ. CDR3 sequence (DNA): TGTGCCAGCAGCTCTATAGCGGGAGTTGGGGAGACCCAGTACTTC. It is translated as CASSSIAGVGETQYF. Full variable domain (missing parts from reference TRBV7-6 and TRBJ2-5): GAGVSQSPRYKVTKRGQDVALRCDPISGHVSLYWYRQALGQGPEFLTYFNYEAQQDKSGLPNDRFSAERPEGSISTLTIQRTEQRDSAMYRCASSSIAGVGETQYFGPGTRLLVL.

The V call is TRBV30, the J call TRBJ1-3, with TRBD1 as a possible D gene (6 bases). CDR1 is GTSNPN and CDR2 is SVGIG in the germline V gene (reference sequence). V lost 7 bases and J 0 bases, leaving 13 bases between the germline ends. This CDR3 spans 14 amino acids. The CDR3 nucleotides are TGTGCCTTCCCGGACAGCCGCTCTGGAAACACCATATATTTT. It encodes CAFPDSRSGNTIYF.